The rows below give T cell receptor beta chains drawn from one sample of a study of shared clonotypes between healthy human individuals. The repertoire was sequenced with immunoSEQ multiplex PCR; TCRdb's copy has only in-frame clones and lacks some. Of approximately 2,200,000 clones detected, 85% to 95% appear once; the ten largest clones hold over 1.5%. The specimen was naive CD8+ T cells from PBMCs. These receptors were collected from a man aged 18 to 30 in good health. Some clones in this sample may be carry-over from other donors' samples. Both conserved end residues are part of each CDR3. The order of the fields is clone size, V gene, J gene, D gene, CDR3 protein, CDR3 DNA. D genes are given only for firm matches. Only part of the rows carry a size: once, few, many, or a class if the clone is expanded.

>NA|TRBV28|TRBJ2-6|NA
CASSLWSSGANVLTF
TGTGCCAGCAGTTTATGGTCCTCTGGGGCCAACGTCCTGACTTTC
>NA|TRBV5-4|TRBJ2-1|TRBD2
CASSQDRASGIRGEQFF
TGTGCCAGCAGCCAAGATCGCGCTAGCGGGATCCGGGGTGAGCAGTTCTTC
>NA|TRBV6-6|TRBJ2-7|NA
CASSYGVAAGDEQYF
TGTGCCAGCAGTTACGGGGTAGCGGCCGGGGACGAGCAGTACTTC
>NA|TRBV27|TRBJ2-7|NA
CASGGTYEQYF
TGTGCCAGCGGAGGGACGTACGAGCAGTACTTC
>NA|TRBV30|TRBJ2-2|NA
CAWRGLGTGELFF
TGTGCCTGGAGGGGACTCGGCACCGGGGAGCTGTTTTTT
>NA|TRBV7-6|TRBJ2-1|TRBD2
CASSYTSGRLSYEQFF
TGTGCCAGCAGCTATACAAGCGGGAGACTTAGCTATGAGCAGTTCTTC
>NA|TRBV7-9|TRBJ1-2|NA
CASSFGDTNYGYTF
TGTGCCAGCAGCTTCGGGGACACCAACTATGGCTACACCTTC
>NA|TRBV19|TRBJ1-3|TRBD1
CASRNHYRTGRNLGNTIYF
TGTGCCAGTAGAAACCACTATAGGACAGGGCGGAACCTTGGAAACACCATATATTTT
>NA|TRBV7-2|TRBJ1-2|NA
CASKTPGVNYGYTF
TGTGCCAGCAAAACCCCGGGCGTTAACTATGGCTACACCTTC
>NA|TRBV5-1|TRBJ2-1|TRBD1
CASSWGQGAHNEQFF
TGCGCCAGCAGCTGGGGACAGGGGGCCCACAATGAGCAGTTCTTC
>NA|TRBV7-9|TRBJ2-2|NA
CASSPKLTGELFF
TGTGCCAGCAGCCCGAAGCTCACCGGGGAGCTGTTTTTT
>NA|TRBV28|TRBJ1-2|NA
CASSPVLGTGGYTF
TGTGCCAGCAGTCCAGTCCTAGGGACGGGAGGCTACACCTTC
>NA|TRBV28|TRBJ2-7|NA
CASSRGAGLADLYEQYF
TGTGCCAGCAGCCGGGGGGCAGGGCTAGCGGATCTCTACGAGCAGTACTTC
>NA|TRBV15|TRBJ2-7|NA
CATSSPGVPYEQYF
TGTGCCACCAGCAGCCCAGGGGTCCCCTACGAGCAGTACTTC
>NA|TRBV29-1|TRBJ1-2|NA
CSVAQTFRFSYGYTF
TGCAGCGTTGCTCAGACTTTCCGCTTCTCCTATGGCTACACCTTC
>NA|TRBV28|TRBJ2-7|NA
CAIQTQRDNEQYF
TGTGCCATCCAGACCCAAAGGGACAACGAGCAGTACTTC
>NA|TRBV28|TRBJ1-1|NA
CASSPPGTNTEAFF
TGTGCCAGCAGTCCACCGGGGACAAACACTGAAGCTTTCTTT
>once|TRBV9|TRBJ1-5|TRBD1
CASSETGALNQPQHF
TGTGCCAGCTCCGAAACAGGGGCGCTCAATCAGCCCCAGCATTTT
>NA|TRBV6-1|TRBJ2-7|NA
CASSEISPYEQYF
TGTGCCAGCAGTGAGATATCACCCTACGAGCAGTACTTC
>NA|TRBV11-2|TRBJ2-7|TRBD2
CASSIPTSGTSYEQYF
TGTGCCAGCAGCATTCCTACTAGCGGGACTTCCTACGAGCAGTACTTC
>once|TRBV18|TRBJ1-4|TRBD1
CASSTGEDEKLFF
TGTGCCAGCTCGACAGGGGAGGACGAAAAACTGTTTTTT
>NA|TRBV5-1|TRBJ2-3|TRBD2
CASSRWREGPDTQYF
TGCGCCAGCAGTCGGTGGCGGGAGGGCCCAGATACGCAGTATTTT
>NA|TRBV4-1|TRBJ2-1|NA
CASSHGEREQFF
TGCGCCAGCAGCCACGGGGAGAGGGAACAGTTCTTC
>once|TRBV9|TRBJ2-7|TRBD2
CASSVEGLAHYEQYF
TGTGCCAGCAGCGTAGAGGGACTAGCGCACTACGAGCAGTACTTC
>NA|TRBV7-9|TRBJ2-5|NA
CASSFETQYF
TGTGCCAGCAGCTTTGAGACCCAGTACTTC
>NA|TRBV27|TRBJ2-3|TRBD1
CASSLTGASDTQYF
TGTGCCAGCAGTTTGACAGGGGCATCAGATACGCAGTATTTT
>once|TRBV28|TRBJ2-7|NA
CASRANVGYEQYF
TGTGCCAGCAGGGCCAACGTGGGCTACGAGCAGTACTTC
>NA|TRBV13|TRBJ1-2|TRBD1
CASSLGTGYGYTF
TGTGCCAGCAGCTTAGGGACAGGGTATGGCTACACCTTC
>NA|TRBV7-2|TRBJ2-5|TRBD1
CASSLRGTGQNLQETQYF
TGTGCCAGCAGCCTACGGGGGACAGGGCAAAACCTACAAGAGACCCAGTACTTC
>NA|TRBV30|TRBJ2-1|TRBD2
CAWSGLAGSYNEQFF
TGTGCCTGGAGCGGACTAGCGGGGTCCTACAATGAGCAGTTCTTC
>NA|TRBV11-3|TRBJ2-1|NA
CASSNARGGEQFF
TGTGCCAGCAGCAATGCACGCGGTGGTGAGCAGTTCTTC
>NA|TRBV9|TRBJ1-4|NA
CASSLAGGTNEKLFF
TGTGCCAGCAGCCTCGCGGGGGGAACTAATGAAAAACTGTTTTTT
>NA|TRBV27|TRBJ1-4|NA
CASSLEGDEKLFF
TGTGCCAGCAGTTTAGAGGGGGATGAAAAACTGTTTTTT
>NA|TRBV19|TRBJ2-1|TRBD1
CASNQGGDEQFF
TGTGCCAGTAACCAAGGGGGCGATGAGCAGTTCTTC
>NA|TRBV14|TRBJ2-3|TRBD2
CASSQVLAASTDTQYF
TGTGCCAGCAGCCAAGTACTAGCGGCCAGTACAGATACGCAGTATTTT
>NA|TRBV7-8|TRBJ2-7|NA
CASSPGAYEQYF
TGTGCCAGCAGCCCGGGGGCCTACGAGCAGTACTTC
>once|TRBV27|TRBJ2-2|TRBD2
CASSFGRLAGFGELFF
TGTGCCAGCAGTTTTGGGAGACTAGCGGGCTTCGGGGAGCTGTTTTTT
>NA|TRBV5-1|TRBJ2-1|NA
CASSLGRGAHNEQFF
TGCGCCAGCAGCTTGGGGAGGGGGGCCCACAATGAGCAGTTCTTC
>NA|TRBV18|TRBJ2-2|NA
CASSPPGGGTGELFF
TGTGCCAGCTCACCACCGGGGGGCGGCACCGGGGAGCTGTTTTTT